The T cell receptor beta chain described here comes from a study of T cell responses to AZD1222 COVID-19 vaccine. The table came from immunoSEQ multiplex PCR; TCRdb's copy has only in-frame clones and leaves some out. This table has 40,000 to 55,000 clones, less than 95% appearing once. The sample consisted of peripheral blood, taken 28 days after the second AZD1222 dose. The receptor was isolated from an adult who received the AZD1222 COVID-19 vaccine.

This CDR3 is CASSFEQGPYQPQHF. The CDR3 DNA reads as TGTGCCAGCAGTTTCGAACAGGGGCCCTATCAGCCCCAGCATTTT. This sequence joins TRBV6-6 and TRBJ1-5; TRBD1 matches at 7 bases. V lost 4 bases, J lost 5 bases, and 8 bases stayed unmatched. Germline V gene sequence: CDR1 MNHNY, CDR2 SVGAGI (reference sequence). The CDR3 sequence is 15 residues long.